The entry below gives a single T cell receptor (beta chain) sequence along with its context. CDR3 size: 13 residues. The germline gives CDR1 MNHEY, CDR2 SVGAGI. V lost 8 bases to trimming and J lost 8 bases; unmatched junction nucleotides: 6. Profiled with immunoSEQ multiplex PCR; TCRdb holds only in-frame clones, not every one. The sample includes over 150,000 clones, approximately 61% of them seen just once. This specimen belongs to a study of shared clonotypes between healthy human individuals. The receptor was derived from a man aged 25 to 40 in good health. Sequencing was performed on memory CD4+ T cells sorted from blood. Subset meaning: CD45RA-negative fraction. This chain connects TRBV6-5 to TRBJ1-4, with 9 bases identical to TRBD1. CDR3 bases: TGTGCCAGCGGGACAGGGCTAGGAGAAAAACTGTTTTTT. Translation: CASGTGLGEKLFF.